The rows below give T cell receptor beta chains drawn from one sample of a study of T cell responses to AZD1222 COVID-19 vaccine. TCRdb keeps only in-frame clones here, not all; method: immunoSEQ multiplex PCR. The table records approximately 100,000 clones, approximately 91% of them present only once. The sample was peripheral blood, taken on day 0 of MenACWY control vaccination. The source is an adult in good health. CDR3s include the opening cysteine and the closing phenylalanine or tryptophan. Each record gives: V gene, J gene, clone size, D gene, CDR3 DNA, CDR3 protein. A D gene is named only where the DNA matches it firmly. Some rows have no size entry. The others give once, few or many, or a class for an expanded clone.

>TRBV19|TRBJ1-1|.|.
TGTGCCAGTAGTGAAGGACGTAGTCGGGACACTGAAGCTTTCTTT
CASSEGRSRDTEAFF
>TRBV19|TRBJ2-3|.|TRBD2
TGTGCCAGTAGTGCACGACTAGCGGGGATCACAGATACGCAGTATTTT
CASSARLAGITDTQYF
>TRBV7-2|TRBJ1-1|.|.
TGTGCCAGCAGCTTAGTTGTCAACGTGAACACTGAAGCTTTCTTT
CASSLVVNVNTEAFF
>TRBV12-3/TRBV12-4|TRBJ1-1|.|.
TGTGCCAGCAGTTTAACGGGGAGCAAAGCTTTCTTT
CASSLTGSKAFF
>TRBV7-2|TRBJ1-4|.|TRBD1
TGTGCCAGCAGCCCGGGACAGGGAAGAGGCAATAATGAAAAACTGTTTTTT
CASSPGQGRGNNEKLFF
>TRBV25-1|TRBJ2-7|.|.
TGTGCCAGCAGAGCCCCCTTGACCTACGAGCAGTACTTC
CASRAPLTYEQYF
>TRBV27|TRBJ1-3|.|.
TGTGCCAGCAGTTTATCCCAATCTGGAAACACCATATATTTT
CASSLSQSGNTIYF
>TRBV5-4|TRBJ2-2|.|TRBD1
TGTGCCAGCAGCTCTCCGGGACAGGGGACCGGGGAGCTGTTTTTT
CASSSPGQGTGELFF
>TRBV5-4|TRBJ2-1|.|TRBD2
TGTGCCAGCAGCTTGGGGACTAGCTGGAATGAGCAGTTCTTC
CASSLGTSWNEQFF
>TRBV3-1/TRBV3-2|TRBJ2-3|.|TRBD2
TGTGCCAGCAGCCCAAGGGAGCTAGCGGGGGGCACAGATACGCAGTATTTT
CASSPRELAGGTDTQYF
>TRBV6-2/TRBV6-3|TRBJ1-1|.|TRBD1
TGTGCCAGCAGTGTCCGGGACAGGGGTCTTGGAAACACTGAAGCTTTCTTT
CASSVRDRGLGNTEAFF
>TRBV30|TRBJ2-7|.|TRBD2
TGTGCCTGCCAAAGCGGGCTAGCGGGGCTTGAGCGCTTC
CACQSGLAGLERF
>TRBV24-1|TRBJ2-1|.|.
TGTGCCACTTTGGAGTCCTACAATGAGCAGTTCTTC
CATLESYNEQFF
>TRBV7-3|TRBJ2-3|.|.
TGTGCCAGCAGCTTCCTACCTCGGGAAGATACGCAGTATTTT
CASSFLPREDTQYF
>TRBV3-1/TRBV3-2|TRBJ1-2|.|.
TGTGCCAGCAGCCAAGGGGGTGGGGACGGCTACACCTTC
CASSQGGGDGYTF
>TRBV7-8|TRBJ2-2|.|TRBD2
TGTGCCAGCAGCCCCCGGACTAGCTTCGCGGGGGAGCTGTTTTTT
CASSPRTSFAGELFF
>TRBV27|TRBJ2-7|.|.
TGTGCCAGCAGTTTATCGTGGCACCCAGGCACCTACGAGCAGTACTTC
CASSLSWHPGTYEQYF
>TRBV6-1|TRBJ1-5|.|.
TGTGCCAGCAGTGAAGCGCTTTATCAGCCCCAGCATTTT
CASSEALYQPQHF
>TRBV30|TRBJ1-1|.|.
TGTGCCTGGGTGGCGTGGGGGGCCGAAGCTTTCTTT
CAWVAWGAEAFF
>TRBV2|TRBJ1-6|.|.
TGTGCCAGCAGTGAATTGGGGGCGCGTTCACCCCTCCACTTT
CASSELGARSPLHF
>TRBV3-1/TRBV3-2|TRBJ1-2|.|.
TGTGCCAGCAGCCAAAAGTGGTCAGTTCCCTACTATGGCTACACCTTC
CASSQKWSVPYYGYTF
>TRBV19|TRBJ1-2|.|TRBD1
TGTGCCAGTACGGGGACAGTCTTTCGGCTTCTTGGCTACACCTTC
CASTGTVFRLLGYTF
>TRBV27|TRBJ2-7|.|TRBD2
TGTGCCAGCAGACTAGCGGGAGACCCCTACGAGCAGTACTTC
CASRLAGDPYEQYF
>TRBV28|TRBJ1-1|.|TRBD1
TGTGCCAGCAGTTTATGGGACAGGGTCAGAAATCCCTTCTTT
CASSLWDRVRNPFF
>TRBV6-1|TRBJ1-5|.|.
TGTGCCAGCAGTGGGGCCGCGGGGGGTAGCAATCAGCCCCAGCATTTT
CASSGAAGGSNQPQHF
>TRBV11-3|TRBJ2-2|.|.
TGTGCCAGCACCATGGGAGGTGGTTTCGGGGAGCTGTTTTTT
CASTMGGGFGELFF
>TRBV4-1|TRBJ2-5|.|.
TGCGCCAGCAGCCAAGCCCCAACGCGAGGTCAAGAGACCCAGTACTTC
CASSQAPTRGQETQYF
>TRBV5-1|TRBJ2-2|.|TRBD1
TGCGCCAGCAGGCGGACAGGGGCCACCGGGGAGCTGTTTTTT
CASRRTGATGELFF
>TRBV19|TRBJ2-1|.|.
TGTGCCAGTAGTATACAGGGGCGCCCTTCGAATGAGCAGTTCTTC
CASSIQGRPSNEQFF
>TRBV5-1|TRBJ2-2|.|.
TGCGCCAGCAGCTTGGAGGGCCTCGACACCGGGGAGCTGTTTTTT
CASSLEGLDTGELFF
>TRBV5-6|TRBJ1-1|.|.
TGTGCCAGCAGCCGGTTGATTAACACTGAAGCTTTCTTT
CASSRLINTEAFF
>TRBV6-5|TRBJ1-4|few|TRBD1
TGTGCCAGCAGTTACCGGGACAGGGCTGAAAAACTGTTTTTT
CASSYRDRAEKLFF
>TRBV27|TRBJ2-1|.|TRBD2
TGTGCCAGCAGTAGCGGGGCGACCTACAATGAGCAGTTCTTC
CASSSGATYNEQFF
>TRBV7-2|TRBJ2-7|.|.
TGTGCCAGCAGCTTAGTGGCAGGTGGAACCCCCTACGAGCAGTACTTC
CASSLVAGGTPYEQYF
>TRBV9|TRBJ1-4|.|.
TGTGCCAGCAGCGTAGACGGACAGAGCGAAAATGAAAAACTGTTTTTT
CASSVDGQSENEKLFF
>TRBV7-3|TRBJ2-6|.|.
TGTGCCAGCAGCTTTACAGGGGCCAACGTCCTGACTTTC
CASSFTGANVLTF
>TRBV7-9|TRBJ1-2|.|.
TGTGCCAGCAGCTTGGTCTTGGGGCCCCGTCCCTCCTATGGCTACACCTTC
CASSLVLGPRPSYGYTF
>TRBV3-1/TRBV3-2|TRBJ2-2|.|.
TGTGCCAGCAGCCAAGGGAGAGACACCGGGGAGCTGTTTTTT
CASSQGRDTGELFF
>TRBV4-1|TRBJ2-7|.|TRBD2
TGCGCCAGCAGCCAAGAGGGACTAGCGGTACAACAGCAGTACTTC
CASSQEGLAVQQQYF
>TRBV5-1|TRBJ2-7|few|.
TGCGCCAGCAAATCCTCGGGGGCCTACGAGCAGTACTTC
CASKSSGAYEQYF
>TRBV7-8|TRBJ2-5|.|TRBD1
TGTGCCAGCAGCCTAGGGGGCTTCGCCAATGATTGGATGGGCGAGACCCAGTACTTC
CASSLGGFANDWMGETQYF
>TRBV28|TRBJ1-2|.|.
TGTGCCAGCAGTTCCCTGGATCGGTATGGCTACACCTTC
CASSSLDRYGYTF
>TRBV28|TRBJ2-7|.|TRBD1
TGTGCCAGCAGCGAAGGAGGGACAGGACTTCCTACCGAGCAGTACTTC
CASSEGGTGLPTEQYF
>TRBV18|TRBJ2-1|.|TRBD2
TGTGCCAGCTCACCTACTAGCGCCTCCTACAATGAGCAGTTCTTC
CASSPTSASYNEQFF